This T cell receptor (beta chain) emerged from a study of cytomegalovirus exposure and HLA in healthy donors. Across the study: An analysis done earlier identified roughly 120 million unique TCR beta sequences from roughly 190 million T cells. General study points: In vitro, three CMV-associated chains proved specific for CMV antigens. Across donors, most TCRs were seen rarely, yet some public ones were widespread.

Samples came from healthy bone marrow donors. The PCR had 60 Vbeta and 13 Jbeta primers. Assay used: immunoSEQ multiplex PCR; TCRdb lists only in-frame clones, some missing. The sample comprises 98,000 or so clones, 75% to 80% of which are singletons, and 5.8% rests with the top ten. Concerning this clone: Its antigen is not identified.

CDR1 and CDR2 (germline): SEHNR, FQNEAQ (reference sequence). Germline trimming cut 1 base from V and 5 bases from J; bases unmatched to any gene: 12. CDR3 length: 17 amino acids. The sequence came from a man aged 55 to 70 in good health and CMV-seropositive. The rearrangement uses TRBV7-9 and TRBJ2-7, with TRBD1 identical over 9 bases. The sequenced sample was PBMCs. CDR3 sequence reads: CASSLGSTGGFGDEQYF. In DNA form, the CDR3 reads TGTGCCAGCAGCTTAGGCTCAACAGGGGGCTTCGGGGACGAGCAGTACTTC.